This entry lists 9 T cell receptor beta chains sequenced from one sample in a study of shared clonotypes between healthy human individuals. Here immunoSEQ multiplex PCR was the method, and the copy in TCRdb shows in-frame clones only, minus some. The sample shows 2 million to 3 million clones, 85% to 95% of them seen only once. The sequencing input was naive CD4+ T cells sorted from blood. Subset described: CD45RA+ positively selected. These receptors all stem from a young man in good health.

The V gene is TRBV19, the J gene TRBJ2-7; TRBD2 matches at 8 bases. V lost 5 bases and J lost 3; bases outside the gene matches: 15. The CDR3 is 17 amino acids. Germline V CDR1 and CDR2: LNHDA, SQIVND (reference sequence). CDR3 sequence: CASSPLVQAGAYYEQYF. The CDR3 DNA reads as TGTGCCAGTAGTCCCCTAGTGCAAGCGGGGGCTTACTACGAGCAGTACTTC.

The J gene is TRBJ1-2, the V gene TRBV2; D unclear. V lost 1 base and J 5 bases, leaving 11 bases between the germline ends. This CDR3 region has 14 residues. Germline V gene data show CDR1 as SNHLY and CDR2 as FYNNEI. The CDR3 loop is CASSEEGVGYGYTF. CDR3 DNA: TGTGCCAGCAGTGAAGAGGGTGTAGGGTATGGCTACACCTTC.

The V gene is TRBV15, the J gene TRBJ1-5; D perhaps matches TRBD1 (6 bases). CDR1 LNHNV and CDR2 YYDKDF come from the germline V gene (reference sequence). The CDR3 spans 15 residues. V shed 5 bases and J shed 1 base, with 12 bases lying between them. CDR3 nucleotide sequence: TGTGCCACCAGCGGCGAAACAGGGAGCAATCAGCCCCAGCATTTT. Translation: CATSGETGSNQPQHF.

This clone was found once. The chain is built from TRBV5-5 and TRBJ2-7, with D possibly TRBD2 on 5 matching bases. The CDR3 totals 14 residues. Germline V gene data show CDR1 as SGHKS and CDR2 as YYEKEE (reference sequence). The ends were cut back, 1 base at V and 9 bases at J, with 17 bases in the middle. The CDR3 loop reads CASSLWTDLMGQYF. CDR3 nucleotides: TGTGCCAGCAGCTTGTGGACTGATCTCATGGGGCAGTACTTC.

The chain joins TRBV30 to TRBJ1-6, with D perhaps matching TRBD1 (6 bases). The ends were cut back, 2 bases at V and 3 bases at J, with 14 bases in the middle. The CDR3 covers 16 residues. From germline, CDR1 is GTSNPN and CDR2 SVGIG (reference sequence). The CDR3 nucleotides are TGTGCCTGGAGTCCCTCGGACAGACTCTATAATTCACCCCTCCACTTT. The encoded protein is CAWSPSDRLYNSPLHF.

This sequence joins TRBV29-1 and TRBJ1-2; 8 bases line up with TRBD1. CDR1 and CDR2 (germline): SQVTM, ANQGSEA. The CDR3 contains 12 residues. In DNA form, the CDR3 reads TGCGCGGGAGGGCAGGGGGCGGATGGCTACACCTTC. This encodes CAGGQGADGYTF. The full variable domain, its missing parts supplied by reference TRBV29-1 and TRBJ1-2, is SAVISQKPSRDICQRGTSLTIQCQVDSQVTMMFWYRQQPGQSLTLIATANQGSEATYESGFVIDKFPISRPNLTFSTLTVSNMSPEDSSIYLCAGGQGADGYTFGSGTRLTVV.

The CDR3 reads CASRDRDTDTQYF. CDR3 bases: TGTGCCAGCCGGGACAGAGACACAGATACGCAGTATTTT. The genes are TRBV6-6 and TRBJ2-3; 7 positions agree with TRBD1. This CDR3 is 13 amino acids long. Losses at the gene ends were 8 bases for V and 2 bases for J; bases not matched to a gene: 4. Germline V CDR1 and CDR2: MNHNY, SVGAGI (reference sequence).

The V gene is TRBV21-1, the J gene TRBJ1-4. TRBV21-1 is reported as a pseudogene. CDR3 length equals 17 residues. In DNA, the CDR3 is TGTGCCAGCACTACGGAGAGTCCAAGAGGGACTAATGAAAAACTGTTTTTT. It specifies CASTTESPRGTNEKLFF.

As concerns this clone: The same CDR3 can be traced to other DNA sequences in this sample. The chain has TRBV7-9 and TRBJ2-1; TRBD1 aligns across 9 bases. Germline loops: CDR1 SEHNR, CDR2 FQNEAQ (reference sequence). The V and J ends lost 5 bases and 1 base, in that order; junction bases with no gene match: 3. The CDR3 length is 15 residues. CDR3 in amino acids: CASSRDRASYNEQFF. CDR3 in DNA: TGTGCCAGCAGCCGGGACAGGGCGTCCTACAATGAGCAGTTCTTC.